The 8 T cell receptor beta chains reported below all come from one sample, sequenced in a study of blood T cell repertoires in COVID-19. Sequencing was performed with immunoSEQ multiplex PCR; in TCRdb, only in-frame clones are kept and a portion is missing. The sample consists of 130,000 to 150,000 clones, 87% of them appearing once. The sequenced material came from peripheral blood. Receptors originate from an elderly man with acute or convalescent COVID-19.

V gene TRBV10-3 combines with J gene TRBJ1-1, with D perhaps matching TRBD1 (5 bases). CDR1 is ENHRY, CDR2 SYGVKD, per germline. V was pared by 6 bases and J by 4 bases, with 15 bases between. The CDR3 runs to 14 residues. The CDR3 protein is CAIRATETSTEAFF. The CDR3 coding sequence is TGTGCCATCAGGGCGACAGAGACCAGCACTGAAGCTTTCTTT.

The V call is TRBV5-4, the J call TRBJ1-4; D remains unclear. Germline V CDR1 and CDR2: SGHNT, YYREEE (reference sequence). This CDR3 spans 13 amino acids. Trimming removed 4 bases from V and 8 bases from J, with 12 bases in between. For the CDR3, the DNA is TGTGCCAGCAGCGTAAATCCAGGAGAAAAACTGTTTTTT. It codes for CASSVNPGEKLFF. The full variable domain, in which reference TRBV5-4 and TRBJ1-4 provide the parts outside the CDR3, is ETGVTQSPTHLIKTRGQQVTLRCSSQSGHNTVSWYQQALGQGPQFIFQYYREEENGRGNFPPRFSGLQFPNYSSELNVNALELDDSALYLCASSVNPGEKLFFGSGTQLSVL.

The rearrangement links TRBV5-1 to TRBJ1-1, with D possibly matching TRBD1 (5 bases). The CDR3 has 14 amino acids. Germline assignment: CDR1 SGHRS and CDR2 YFSETQ. V gave up 2 bases and J gave up 2 bases, with 10 bases separating them. This chain's CDR3 is CASSLPGANTEAFF. The CDR3 nucleotides read TGCGCCAGCAGCTTACCTGGGGCAAACACTGAAGCTTTCTTT.

The rearrangement links TRBV23-1 to TRBJ1-2, with 12 bases lining up with TRBD1. TRBV23-1 is classed as an ORF, of uncertain function. With V trimmed by 1 base and J by 4 bases, 10 bases remained unmatched. This CDR3 is 18 amino acids long. The CDR3, as DNA: TGCGCCAGCAGTCAATGTGGGACAGGGGGCGCGTCGGTCTATGGCTACACCTTC. This codes for CASSQCGTGGASVYGYTF.

J is TRBJ2-7 and V is TRBV27; 10 bases map to TRBD1. Trimming cost V 5 bases and J 4 bases; bases outside gene matches: 5. CDR3 length equals 14 residues. Germline V CDR1 and CDR2: MNHEY, SMNVEV (reference sequence). The CDR3 region is CASSPSGQGYEQYF. CDR3 nucleotide sequence: TGTGCCAGCAGTCCTTCGGGACAGGGGTACGAGCAGTACTTC.

CDR3 DNA: TGTGCCAGCAGCCAACCGGGACAGGGGTTCGGACAGACCCAGTACTTC. Residues: CASSQPGQGFGQTQYF. The chain joins TRBV14 to TRBJ2-5, with 10 bases lining up with TRBD1. There are 16 residues in the CDR3. Germline values: CDR1 SGHDN, CDR2 FVKESK. V lost 2 bases, J lost 6 bases, and 9 bases stayed unmatched.

This chain links TRBV27 with TRBJ1-2, with a weak D call TRBD1 (6 bases). The length of the CDR3 is 16 residues. Germline lookup yields CDR1 MNHEY and CDR2 SMNVEV (reference sequence). Trimming took off 4 bases at V and 2 bases at J, with 17 bases between the two ends. The CDR3: CASSSNDRRENYGYTF. The CDR3 DNA reads TGTGCCAGCAGTTCCAATGACAGGAGAGAGAACTATGGCTACACCTTC.

This chain uses TRBV19 with TRBJ1-1, with 7 bases that match TRBD1. Germline V lookup: CDR1 LNHDA, CDR2 SQIVND (reference sequence). The V segment lost 6 bases and the J segment 10 bases; nucleotides outside the gene matches: 14. CDR3 length: 14 amino acids. CDR3 protein: CASRPGQRKDGAFF. The CDR3 nucleotides read TGTGCCAGTAGACCGGGACAGCGTAAAGATGGAGCTTTCTTT.